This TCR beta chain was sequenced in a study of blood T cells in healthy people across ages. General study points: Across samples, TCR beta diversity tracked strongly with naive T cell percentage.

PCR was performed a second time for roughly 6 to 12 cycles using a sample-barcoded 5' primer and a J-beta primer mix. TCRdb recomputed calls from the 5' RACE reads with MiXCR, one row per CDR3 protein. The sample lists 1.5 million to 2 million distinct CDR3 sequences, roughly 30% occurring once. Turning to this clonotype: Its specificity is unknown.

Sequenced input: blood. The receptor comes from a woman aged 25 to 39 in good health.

CDR3 protein: CASGPLGGADGYTF. Here the CDR3 DNA reads TGTGCCAGCGGACCCCTGGGGGGCGCGGATGGCTACACCTTC. V and J are TRBV27 and TRBJ1-2; D is possibly TRBD1 (6 bases). Trimming pared 8 bases from V and 6 bases from J, leaving 19 bases between. This CDR3 has 14 amino acids. CDR1 is MNHEY, CDR2 SMNVEV, per germline (reference sequence).